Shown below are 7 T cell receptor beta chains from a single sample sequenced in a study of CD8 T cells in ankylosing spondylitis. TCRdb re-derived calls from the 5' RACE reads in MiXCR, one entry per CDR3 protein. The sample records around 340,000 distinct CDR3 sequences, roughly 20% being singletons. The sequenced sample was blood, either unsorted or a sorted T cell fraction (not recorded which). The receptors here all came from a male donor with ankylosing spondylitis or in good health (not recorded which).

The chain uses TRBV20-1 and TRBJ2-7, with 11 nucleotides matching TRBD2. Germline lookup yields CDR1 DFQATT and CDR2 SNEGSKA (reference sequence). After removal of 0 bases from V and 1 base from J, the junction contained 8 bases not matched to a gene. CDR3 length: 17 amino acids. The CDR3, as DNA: TGCAGTGCTAGAGATCCACTAGCGGGGGCCCCGTCCTACGAGCAGTACTTC. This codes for CSARDPLAGAPSYEQYF.

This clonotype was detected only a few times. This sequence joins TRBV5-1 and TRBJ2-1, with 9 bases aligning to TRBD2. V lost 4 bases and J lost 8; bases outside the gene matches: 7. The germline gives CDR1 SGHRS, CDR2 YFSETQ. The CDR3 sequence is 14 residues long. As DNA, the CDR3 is TGCGCCAGCAGCGGGGGACTAGCTCTTGATGAGCAGTTCTTC. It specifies CASSGGLALDEQFF.

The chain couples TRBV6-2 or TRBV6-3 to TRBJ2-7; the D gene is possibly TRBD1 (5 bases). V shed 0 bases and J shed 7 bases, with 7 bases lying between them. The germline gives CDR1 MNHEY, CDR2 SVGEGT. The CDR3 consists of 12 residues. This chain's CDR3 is CASSYSNREQYF. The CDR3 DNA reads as TGTGCCAGCAGTTACTCGAACAGGGAGCAGTACTTC.

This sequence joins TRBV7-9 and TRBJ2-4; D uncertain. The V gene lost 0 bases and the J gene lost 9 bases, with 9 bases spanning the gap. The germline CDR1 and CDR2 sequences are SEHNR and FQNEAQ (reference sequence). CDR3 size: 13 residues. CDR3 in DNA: TGTGCCAGCAGCTTAGCGGATGAAACCATTCAGTACTTC. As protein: CASSLADETIQYF.

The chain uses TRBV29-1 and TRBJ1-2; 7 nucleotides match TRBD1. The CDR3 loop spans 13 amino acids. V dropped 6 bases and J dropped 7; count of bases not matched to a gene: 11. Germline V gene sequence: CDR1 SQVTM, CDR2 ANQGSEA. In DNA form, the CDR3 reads TGCAGCGTGTCTCGAAGGGACAGCGGTGGCTACACCTTC. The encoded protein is CSVSRRDSGGYTF.

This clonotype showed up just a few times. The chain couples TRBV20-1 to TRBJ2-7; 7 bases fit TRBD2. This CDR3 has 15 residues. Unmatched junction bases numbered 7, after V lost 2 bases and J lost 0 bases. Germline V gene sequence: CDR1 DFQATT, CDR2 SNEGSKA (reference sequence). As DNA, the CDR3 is TGCAGTGCTAGATCACCGACTAGCCCCTCCTACGAGCAGTACTTC. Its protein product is CSARSPTSPSYEQYF.

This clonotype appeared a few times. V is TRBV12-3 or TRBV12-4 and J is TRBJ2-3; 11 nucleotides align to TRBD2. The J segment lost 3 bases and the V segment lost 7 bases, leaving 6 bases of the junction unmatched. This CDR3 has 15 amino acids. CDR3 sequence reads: CASNQGTSGTDTQYF. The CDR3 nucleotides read TGTGCCAGCAACCAGGGGACTAGCGGTACAGATACGCAGTATTTT.